A single sample is the source of the 3 T cell receptor beta chains below, sequenced in a study of T-cell memory formation after mild COVID-19. TCRdb independently ran MiXCR on the 5' RACE reads; one entry per CDR3 protein. The table shows 250,000 to 350,000 distinct CDR3 sequences, with 16% occurring only once. The specimen was PBMCs or a T cell subset sorted from them (not recorded which). These receptors came from a man between 18 and 35 years old who had mild COVID-19 (a few samples of this study predate the infection). Cell type and time point are not known.

This clonotype has just a few counts. V is TRBV6-6 and J is TRBJ2-3, with 8 bases fitting TRBD2. The CDR3 length is 13 residues. V gave up 4 bases and J gave up 4 bases; unmatched junction bases: 1. CDR1 is MNHNY, CDR2 SVGAGI, per germline (reference sequence). CDR3 coding DNA: TGTGCCAGCAGTTGGACTAGCTCAGATACGCAGTATTTT. Protein: CASSWTSSDTQYF.

This clonotype was observed a few times. The DNA for the CDR3 is TGCAGTGCTAGAGTGGGGTCCCCCTATAATTCACCCCTCCACTTT. This encodes CSARVGSPYNSPLHF. The chain employs TRBV20-1 and TRBJ1-6; D gene unclear. CDR3 length: 15 amino acids. V was shortened by 1 base and J by 2 bases, with 9 bases between the two germline ends. Germline CDR1 DFQATT, CDR2 SNEGSKA (reference sequence).

V and J are TRBV6-1 and TRBJ2-2; D unclear. The CDR3 length is 15 residues. Germline CDR1 and CDR2: MNHNS and SASEGT. V gave up 10 bases and J gave up 2 bases, with 17 bases separating them. The CDR3 coding sequence is TGTGCCACCACCATCCAACAGCCTAACACCGGGGAGCTGTTTTTT. It translates to CATTIQQPNTGELFF.